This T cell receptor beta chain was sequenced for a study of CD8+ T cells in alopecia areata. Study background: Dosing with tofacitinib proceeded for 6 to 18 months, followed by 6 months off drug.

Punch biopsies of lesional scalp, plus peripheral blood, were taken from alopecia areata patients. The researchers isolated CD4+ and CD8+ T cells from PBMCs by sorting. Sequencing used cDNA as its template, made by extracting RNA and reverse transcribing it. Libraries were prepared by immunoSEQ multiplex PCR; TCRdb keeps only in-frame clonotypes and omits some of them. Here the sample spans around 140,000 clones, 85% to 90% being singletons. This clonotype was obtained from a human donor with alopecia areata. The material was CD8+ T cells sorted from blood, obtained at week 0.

CDR3 loop: CASSVGQGATYEQYF. The CDR3 nucleotides are TGTGCCAGTAGTGTTGGACAGGGGGCCACCTACGAGCAGTACTTC. The chain is built from TRBV19 and TRBJ2-7; 11 bases line up with TRBD1. The V segment lost 5 bases and the J segment 2 bases; nucleotides outside the gene matches: 5. The CDR3 loop spans 15 amino acids. Germline CDR1 and CDR2: LNHDA and SQIVND (reference sequence).